This TCR beta chain was documented in a study of blood T cell repertoires in COVID-19 (TCRdb year 2020). For context, the study as a whole: The collaborator samples originated in the United States, Italy and Spain and spanned the acute and convalescent phases of COVID-19. A de-identified subject ID, COVID-19 status, age in years and sex were almost always included in the sample metadata. HLA class I and class II types, where available, came from metadata supplied by the sample provider rather than from assay-based typing. The repertoires were released in a freely available public database intended as a resource for research on the immune response to SARS-CoV-2. The samples were drawn from two sources: the first 160 participants of the ongoing ImmuneRACE study, and 1,254 subjects contributed by 6 global collaborators. The prospective study material was composed of cDNA or gDNA derived from T cells, B-cell-depleted T cells, or PBMCs. The dataset comprised deeply sampled blood TCRbeta repertoires from subjects exposed to, actively infected with, or recovered from COVID-19. General study outcomes and caveats: The amount of clinical and demographic metadata varied by source and participant and was provided uncurated.

The immunoSEQ Assay, a bias-controlled multiplex PCR, was used to amplify TCRbeta CDR3 regions from genomic DNA. Concerning the study's data processing: The number of nucleated cells in each sample was estimated from the amplification of reference gene primers within the assay. Sequence reads were collapsed and filtered to measure the absolute abundance of every unique TCRbeta CDR3 rearrangement. Productive Simpson clonality was computed per sample as the square root of Simpson's diversity index over productive rearrangements. In TCRdb, the immuneACCESS table is reduced to in-frame sequences with V and J assigned. These tables do not hold every clone; where another copy was compared, an unresolved V gene accounts for under half, and the others remain unexplained. D and trimming were read from the DNA, whereas the V and J calls and clone size are those reported in that table. Within this sample are approximately 22,000 clones, with 80% to 95% of them counted one time only. The ten largest clonotypes hold around 3.1% of the sample.

The CDR3 goes from the cysteine to the phenylalanine over 13 residues. The retained sequence is limited to the CDR3, 39 bases, with the frame set at the first base. Per the germline V gene, SGHTA is the CDR1 and FQGNSA is the CDR2. V drops 1 base and J drops 4 bases, leaving 5 bases in between. About this clone itself: The target of this receptor is not known. Nothing much larger sits one base from this clone, and base qualities are not available. In the same sample, other DNA sequences code for this CDR3.

Collaborating institutions collected whole blood in K2EDTA tubes following their own protocols. For TCRbeta analysis, collaborators shipped samples as frozen whole blood, isolated PBMCs, or DNA extracted from either of those sample types. The rearrangement joined TRBV7-2 to TRBJ1-5; the D gene is unclear. The clonotype was recovered from a woman between 65 and 79 years old with active COVID-19. What was sequenced was peripheral blood. DNA sequence: TGTGCCAGCAGCTTAGGAGTTAATCAGCCCCAGCATTTT. This yields the protein CASSLGVNQPQHF.